This passage covers 14 T cell receptor beta chains from one sample sequenced in a study of CD8 T cells in ankylosing spondylitis. Study-level findings and limits: Within ankylosing spondylitis blood, a TCR beta motif made up of roughly eight highly homologous variants appeared to be characteristic.

TCRdb recomputed calls from the 5' RACE reads with MiXCR, one row per CDR3 protein. The data contain hundreds of thousands of distinct CDR3 sequences, about 25% of them singletons. These receptors have no known antigen. Sample: blood, either unsorted or a sorted T cell fraction (not recorded which). These receptors were collected from a male donor with ankylosing spondylitis.

The V gene is TRBV5-1, the J gene TRBJ2-3; D gene ambiguous. The CDR3 runs 20 residues. V lost 0 bases to trimming and J lost 0 bases, with 23 bases between them. Germline V gene sequence: CDR1 SGHRS, CDR2 YFSETQ. The CDR3 bases are TGCGCCAGCAGCTTGGACCTATTTCGCGGAGAAGACACAAGCACAGATACGCAGTATTTT. Residues: CASSLDLFRGEDTSTDTQYF.

This clonotype was recorded a few times. The chain joins TRBV20-1 to TRBJ2-1; D unresolved. Germline-derived CDR1 and CDR2 are DFQATT and SNEGSKA (reference sequence). The CDR3 has 11 amino acids. Trimming stripped 3 bases from V and 7 bases from J, with 7 bases between. The CDR3 protein is CSASFLNEQFF. DNA for the CDR3: TGCAGTGCTAGTTTTCTTAATGAGCAGTTCTTC.

This chain links TRBV5-1 with TRBJ2-2; TRBD2 agrees at 14 bases. CDR1 and CDR2 (germline): SGHRS, YFSETQ. Trimming cost V 4 bases and J 6 bases; bases outside gene matches: 8. The CDR3 covers 17 residues. As DNA, the CDR3 is TGCGCCAGCAGCCCCGATCCGGGACTAGCGGGAGCCGGGGAGCTGTTTTTT. Protein sequence: CASSPDPGLAGAGELFF.

This clonotype was seen a handful of times. V and J are TRBV12-3 or TRBV12-4 and TRBJ1-4; TRBD1 aligns across 7 bases. The trim removed 7 bases at V and 7 bases at J, leaving 9 bases unmatched. This CDR3 contains 14 residues. This CDR3 is CASTLTGSGEKLFF. CDR3 coding DNA: TGTGCCAGCACCCTGACAGGGTCAGGTGAAAAACTGTTTTTT.

The genes are TRBV5-1 and TRBJ1-2, with D unresolved. This CDR3 is 16 amino acids long. Germline lookup yields CDR1 SGHRS and CDR2 YFSETQ. Trimming removed 0 bases at V and 7 bases at J, with 19 bases between. CDR3 coding DNA: TGCGCCAGCAGCTTGGCGGGCGCTCAGAGTGGAACTGGCTACACCTTC. Its protein is CASSLAGAQSGTGYTF.

The J gene is TRBJ2-5, the V gene TRBV11-2; TRBD1 matches at 8 bases. The CDR3 is made up of 14 amino acids. Germline-derived CDR1 and CDR2 are SGHAT and FQNNGV. The V gene end was trimmed by 5 bases and the J gene end by 4 bases; junction bases not matched to a gene: 6. The CDR3 sequence is CASSRGTGRETQYF. The CDR3 DNA sequence: TGTGCCAGCAGCCGAGGGACAGGCCGAGAGACCCAGTACTTC.

Written as DNA, the CDR3 is TGCAGCGTTGAAGGGACACCTAAAGGGAACACTGAAGCTTTCTTT. This codes for CSVEGTPKGNTEAFF. This sequence joins TRBV29-1 and TRBJ1-1; possible D gene TRBD1, 5 bases. V gave up 1 base and J gave up 1 base, with 13 bases separating them. CDR1 is SQVTM and CDR2 is ANQGSEA in the germline V gene. The CDR3 runs 15 residues. Combining the CDR3 with reference TRBV29-1 and TRBJ1-1 gives the whole variable domain SAVISQKPSRDICQRGTSLTIQCQVDSQVTMMFWYRQQPGQSLTLIATANQGSEATYESGFVIDKFPISRPNLTFSTLTVSNMSPEDSSIYLCSVEGTPKGNTEAFFGQGTRLTVV.

In its sample, this clonotype was seen a few times. The genes are TRBV7-2 and TRBJ2-3, with D perhaps matching TRBD1 (8 bases). The CDR3 loop spans 16 amino acids. The ends were cut back, 5 bases at V and 3 bases at J, with 18 bases in the middle. CDR1 is SGHTA and CDR2 is FQGNSA in the germline V gene. The CDR3 reads CASSQETGEGTDTQYF. The CDR3, as DNA: TGTGCCAGCAGCCAGGAGACAGGGGAGGGTACAGATACGCAGTATTTT.

A note on this clonotype: Just one base apart from a much larger clone, this may be a read error. J is TRBJ1-1 and V is TRBV12-3 or TRBV12-4, with D maybe TRBD1 (5 bases). The CDR3 extends over 13 amino acids. V shed 5 bases and J shed 6 bases, with 13 bases lying between them. CDR3 bases: TGTGCCAGCAGTGTGGACATTAACTCTGAAGCTTTCTTT. This translates into CASSVDINSEAFF.

The V and J genes are TRBV29-1 and TRBJ2-1; D is uncertain. Germline assignment: CDR1 SQVTM and CDR2 ANQGSEA. This CDR3 contains 14 residues. V was trimmed by 8 bases and J by 0 bases, leaving 14 bases between them. CDR3 amino acids: CSTTGQDSYNEQFF. DNA for the CDR3: TGCAGCACCACGGGTCAGGACTCCTACAATGAGCAGTTCTTC.

The V call is TRBV11-2, the J call TRBJ2-2, with D unclear. Trimming stripped 4 bases from V and 2 bases from J, with 11 bases between. The CDR3 sequence is 15 residues long. Germline CDR1 and CDR2: SGHAT and FQNNGV. The CDR3 region has the DNA TGTGCCAGCAGCTCCCCGGATCGCAACACCGGGGAGCTGTTTTTT. It translates to CASSSPDRNTGELFF.

J is TRBJ2-2 and V is TRBV20-1; D call uncertain. The ends were cut back, 5 bases at V and 2 bases at J, with 9 bases in the middle. The CDR3 extends over 13 amino acids. From germline, CDR1 is DFQATT and CDR2 SNEGSKA (reference sequence). This CDR3 reads CSAQGTNTGELFF. The CDR3 DNA reads TGCAGTGCTCAAGGCACAAACACCGGGGAGCTGTTTTTT.

This clonotype came up a few times. This chain joins TRBV20-1 and TRBJ2-3, with 10 positions matching TRBD2. The CDR3 spans 13 residues. Germline V gene sequence: CDR1 DFQATT, CDR2 SNEGSKA (reference sequence). The V and J ends lost 6 bases and 4 bases, in that order; junction bases with no gene match: 4. In DNA form, the CDR3 reads TGCAGTGCCTCTCTAGCGGGGGCAGATACGCAGTATTTT. Protein product: CSASLAGADTQYF.

This sequence joins TRBV6-1 and TRBJ1-1, with TRBD1 identical over 8 bases. CDR3 length: 14 amino acids. V lost 6 bases to trimming and J lost 5 bases; unmatched junction nucleotides: 8. Germline CDR1 MNHNS, CDR2 SASEGT. The chain's CDR3 is CASSVSTGGTEAFF. The CDR3 DNA follows: TGTGCCAGCAGCGTCTCTACAGGGGGGACTGAAGCTTTCTTT.